The 21 T cell receptor beta chains below were found in one sample sequenced in a study of blood T cell repertoires in COVID-19. TCRdb's copy holds only in-frame clones and misses some; the assay was immunoSEQ multiplex PCR. The table includes 45,000 to 65,000 clones, 82% detected once. Source material: peripheral blood. The receptor source for this set is a man between 60 and 75 years old with acute or convalescent COVID-19.

This clone was seen just once. V is TRBV6-5 and J is TRBJ1-2; TRBD1 is a possible D gene (5 bases). Germline lookup yields CDR1 MNHEY and CDR2 SVGAGI. V was clipped by 5 bases and J by 7 bases, with 20 bases between them. The CDR3 extends over 15 amino acids. CDR3 residues: CASSLRDPLRGGYTF. As DNA, the CDR3 is TGTGCCAGCAGTCTCCGGGACCCTCTGCGGGGTGGCTACACCTTC.

The chain carries TRBV27 and TRBJ2-7; 9 bases align to TRBD2. CDR3 length: 15 residues. From germline, CDR1 is MNHEY and CDR2 SMNVEV (reference sequence). The junction had 8 bases not matched to a gene; V was cut back by 3 bases and J by 5 bases. The DNA of the CDR3 is TGTGCCAGCAGTTTCCTGAGCGGGGGGAGCGACGAGCAGTACTTC. Translating it yields CASSFLSGGSDEQYF.

V is TRBV29-1 and J is TRBJ1-1, with 9 bases matching TRBD1. The CDR3 is made up of 12 amino acids. The germline V gene has CDR1 SQVTM and CDR2 ANQGSEA. The V and J ends lost 7 bases and 7 bases, in that order; junction bases with no gene match: 7. The CDR3 loop reads CSGQGGGVEAFF. The CDR3 DNA reads TGCAGCGGACAGGGGGGTGGGGTTGAAGCTTTCTTT.

This chain uses TRBV6-1 with TRBJ2-7, with 9 bases that match TRBD2. Germline V CDR1 and CDR2: MNHNS, SASEGT. The CDR3 covers 15 residues. Germline trimming cut 1 base from V and 7 bases from J; bases unmatched to any gene: 8. The CDR3 nucleotides are TGTGCCAGCAGTGAAGTGGAGCGGGGGGCCGAGGAGCAGTACTTC. Translation: CASSEVERGAEEQYF.

This clone has only one observation. CDR3 region: CASSLVIGQGRSEQFF. CDR3 bases: TGTGCCAGCAGTTTGGTGATAGGACAGGGTAGGAGTGAGCAGTTCTTC. The rearrangement joins TRBV27 to TRBJ2-1, with 8 bases lining up with TRBD1. The CDR3 consists of 16 residues. The V segment lost 3 bases and the J segment 9 bases; nucleotides outside the gene matches: 13. CDR1 is MNHEY, CDR2 SMNVEV, per germline (reference sequence).

The chain combines TRBV4-2 with TRBJ2-7, with D maybe TRBD2 (6 bases). The V end lost 0 bases, the J end lost 6 bases, and 15 bases lay between the germline ends. The CDR3 covers 15 residues. Germline V gives CDR1 LGHNA, CDR2 YNFKEQ. This CDR3 reads CASSQEGVEGREQYF. The CDR3 bases are TGTGCCAGCAGCCAAGAGGGAGTGGAGGGCCGCGAGCAGTACTTC.

The chain combines TRBV28 with TRBJ2-4, with TRBD2 matching over 9 bases. The CDR3 is made up of 15 amino acids. Germline loops: CDR1 MDHEN, CDR2 SYDVKM. The V gene end was trimmed by 7 bases and the J gene end by 8 bases; junction bases not matched to a gene: 12. In DNA, the CDR3 is TGTGCCAGCAATTCAGCGGGGGGTTTAATGGACATTCAGTACTTC. Its protein product is CASNSAGGLMDIQYF. Full variable domain (missing parts from reference TRBV28 and TRBJ2-4): DVKVTQSSRYLVKRTGEKVFLECVQDMDHENMFWYRQDPGLGLRLIYFSYDVKMKEKGDIPEGYSVSREKKERFSLILESASTNQTSMYLCASNSAGGLMDIQYFGAGTRLSVL.

V is TRBV7-9 and J is TRBJ2-7; 7 positions agree with TRBD2. With 5 bases clipped from V and 7 bases from J, the junction kept 14 bases outside the gene matches. The CDR3 contains 15 residues. Germline lookup yields CDR1 SEHNR and CDR2 FQNEAQ (reference sequence). The CDR3 DNA follows: TGTGCCAGCAGCCAGGGATGGGGGGGGATGCCGGAGCAGTACTTC. It translates to CASSQGWGGMPEQYF.

The chain has TRBV6-5 and TRBJ2-7; 8 nucleotides match TRBD1. The CDR3 runs to 12 residues. The V gene end was trimmed by 6 bases and the J gene end by 6 bases; junction bases not matched to a gene: 4. Germline loops: CDR1 MNHEY, CDR2 SVGAGI. The CDR3: CASRSTGGEQYF. The CDR3 DNA is TGTGCCAGCAGATCTACAGGGGGCGAGCAGTACTTC.

This clone was observed a single time. The V gene is TRBV5-1, the J gene TRBJ2-3, with a possible D match to TRBD1 (6 bases). The V gene lost 5 bases and the J gene lost 2 bases, with 15 bases spanning the gap. This CDR3 spans 15 amino acids. CDR1 is SGHRS, CDR2 YFSETQ, per germline. The CDR3 loop reads CASSKIQGDTDTQYF. The CDR3 DNA reads TGCGCCAGCAGTAAAATACAGGGAGACACAGATACGCAGTATTTT.

The chain combines TRBV6-5 with TRBJ2-1; D perhaps matches TRBD2 (6 bases). CDR3 length: 14 amino acids. From germline, CDR1 is MNHEY and CDR2 SVGAGI. V was shortened by 8 bases and J by 9 bases, with 20 bases between the two germline ends. For the CDR3, the DNA is TGTGCCAGCTCCCTTGTGGCGGGGAGGCCTGAGCAGTTCTTC. This sequence encodes CASSLVAGRPEQFF.

This clone was detected once. The chain is built from TRBV21-1 and TRBJ2-5; the D segment call TRBD2 is taken from the table without a DNA check. TRBV21-1 is a pseudogene locus. The CDR3 extends over 10 amino acids. The CDR3 loop is CFRSGETQYF. In DNA, the CDR3 is TGCTTCAGGTCGGGGGAGACCCAGTACTTC.

The rearrangement joins TRBV6-1 to TRBJ2-3; TRBD1 matches 7 bases. The J segment lost 0 bases and the V segment lost 3 bases, leaving 6 bases of the junction unmatched. Per the germline V gene, CDR1 is MNHNS and CDR2 is SASEGT. CDR3 length: 16 amino acids. CDR3 region: CASSDQGVYSTDTQYF. DNA for the CDR3: TGTGCCAGCAGTGACCAGGGGGTCTATAGCACAGATACGCAGTATTTT.

The V call is TRBV11-2, the J call TRBJ1-5, with TRBD1 as a possible D gene (6 bases). Trimming removed 5 bases at V and 5 bases at J, with 10 bases between. Germline CDR1 and CDR2: SGHAT and FQNNGV. The CDR3 runs to 13 residues. The CDR3 here is CASSPGVDQPQHF. Written as DNA, the CDR3 is TGTGCCAGCAGCCCAGGGGTGGATCAGCCCCAGCATTTT.

V and J are TRBV12-5 and TRBJ2-6; a weak D match, TRBD1 (6 bases). Germline V gene lookup returns CDR1 LGHNT and CDR2 FRNRAP. The CDR3 has 18 residues. Trimming left V 1 base short and J 0 bases short, with 13 bases between. CDR3 in amino acids: CASGLALTGTSGANVLTF. The CDR3 DNA is TGTGCTAGTGGTTTGGCGTTAACAGGGACCTCTGGGGCCAACGTCCTGACTTTC.

This clone is deemed medium-sized. Other DNA sequences in the same sample also yield this CDR3. The CDR3 protein is CASSLHRNTIYF. For the CDR3, the DNA is TGTGCCAGTAGCCTCCACAGAAACACCATATATTTT. The J gene is TRBJ1-3, the V gene TRBV19; D not resolved. The CDR3 has 12 amino acids. Deletions cut 6 bases from V and 5 bases from J, with 8 bases between. Looked up from germline, CDR1 is LNHDA and CDR2 is SQIVND (reference sequence).

The rearrangement joins TRBV7-2 to TRBJ1-4; D is unresolved. CDR1 is SGHTA, CDR2 FQGNSA, per germline. V lost 5 bases to trimming and J lost 1 base, with 5 bases between them. The CDR3 has 13 residues. Written as DNA, the CDR3 is TGTGCCAGCAGCCCCCAAACTAATGAAAAACTGTTTTTT. Translation gives CASSPQTNEKLFF.

V gene TRBV9 combines with J gene TRBJ2-3, with TRBD2 matching over 9 bases. The germline V gene has CDR1 SGDLS and CDR2 YYNGEE. This CDR3 has 19 amino acids. V dropped 1 base and J dropped 2; count of bases not matched to a gene: 14. CDR3: CASSVPLAGSDPVTDTQYF. CDR3 nucleotides: TGTGCCAGCAGCGTACCCCTAGCGGGGAGTGACCCCGTCACAGATACGCAGTATTTT.

The chain recombines TRBV13 with TRBJ2-5, with D tentatively TRBD1 (5 bases). Per the germline V gene, CDR1 is PRHDT and CDR2 is FYEKMQ (reference sequence). V was clipped by 3 bases and J by 5 bases, with 13 bases between them. This CDR3 spans 14 amino acids. The CDR3 here is CASSLKQDGETQYF. CDR3 in DNA: TGTGCCAGCAGCTTGAAACAGGATGGGGAGACCCAGTACTTC.

This clone appeared a single time. The gene calls are TRBV7-3 and TRBJ2-1; D is unresolved. The CDR3 is 15 residues long. The germline V gene encodes CDR1 SGHTA and CDR2 FQGTGA. V was trimmed by 3 bases and J by 0 bases, leaving 9 bases between them. The CDR3 region is CASSLTSSSYNEQFF. The CDR3 nucleotides read TGTGCCAGCAGCTTGACATCGAGCTCCTACAATGAGCAGTTCTTC. Filled out from reference TRBV7-3 and TRBJ2-1, the complete variable domain reads GAGVSQTPSNKVTEKGKYVELRCDPISGHTALYWYRQSLGQGPEFLIYFQGTGAADDSGLPNDRFFAVRPEGSVSTLKIQRTERGDSAVYLCASSLTSSSYNEQFFGPGTRLTVL.

The chain joins TRBV9 to TRBJ2-3, with 9 bases fitting TRBD2. The germline CDR1 and CDR2 sequences are SGDLS and YYNGEE. This CDR3 has 14 amino acids. V trimming: 5 bases; J trimming: 1 base; junction bases outside the gene matches: 2. CDR3 in DNA: TGTGCCAGCAGGTCTAGCGGGGGCACAGATACGCAGTATTTT. This translates into CASRSSGGTDTQYF.